Each of the 20 T cell receptor beta chains below was sequenced from the same sample in a study of cytomegalovirus exposure and HLA in healthy donors. The PCR had 60 Vbeta and 13 Jbeta primers. Sequencing was performed with immunoSEQ multiplex PCR; in TCRdb, only in-frame clones are kept and a portion is missing. Of 100,000 to 150,000 clones detected, 60% to 80% appear once; the ten largest clones hold approximately 1.5%. What was sequenced was PBMCs. The receptors stem from a female donor in good health and CMV-seronegative.

The chain has TRBV7-9 and TRBJ1-1; possibly TRBD1 for D (6 bases). With 1 base removed from V and 1 base from J, the gap between germline ends came to 13 bases. The germline V gene encodes CDR1 SEHNR and CDR2 FQNEAQ (reference sequence). The CDR3 loop spans 16 amino acids. The CDR3: CASSLGPDRRNTEAFF. The CDR3 DNA is TGTGCCAGCAGCTTAGGGCCAGACAGGCGGAACACTGAAGCTTTCTTT. Complete variable domain (other parts from reference TRBV7-9 and TRBJ1-1): DTGVSQNPRHKITKRGQNVTFRCDPISEHNRLYWYRQTLGQGPEFLTYFQNEAQLEKSRLLSDRFSAERPKGSFSTLEIQRTEQGDSAMYLCASSLGPDRRNTEAFFGQGTRLTVV.

This clone was seen a handful of times. The V and J genes are TRBV4-3 and TRBJ2-3, with 9 bases identical to TRBD2. The germline V gene encodes CDR1 LGHNA and CDR2 YSLEER. Trimming removed 3 bases from V and 2 bases from J; junction bases left unmatched: 6. The CDR3 runs 16 residues. The CDR3 DNA reads as TGCGCCAGCAGCCACCTGGGACTAGCCAACACAGATACGCAGTATTTT. It translates to CASSHLGLANTDTQYF.

This clone was counted only a few times. The chain links TRBV7-9 to TRBJ1-2; 8 bases agree with TRBD1. Germline V CDR1 and CDR2: SEHNR, FQNEAQ (reference sequence). The CDR3 length is 18 residues. V lost 4 bases to trimming and J lost 1 base; unmatched junction nucleotides: 14. The CDR3 region is CASSSPRLDRDLNYGYTF. The CDR3 coding sequence is TGTGCCAGCAGCTCTCCCCGCCTGGACAGGGACCTTAACTATGGCTACACCTTC.

The gene calls are TRBV5-1 and TRBJ1-4; 9 nucleotides line up with TRBD1. The germline gives CDR1 SGHRS, CDR2 YFSETQ. CDR3 length: 13 amino acids. The ends lost 3 bases at V and 8 bases at J; junction bases unmatched: 2. The CDR3 reads CASSSDRGEKLFF. In DNA form, the CDR3 reads TGCGCCAGCAGCTCGGACAGGGGAGAAAAACTGTTTTTT.

This chain uses TRBV11-3 with TRBJ2-5; a weak D match, TRBD1 (7 bases). This CDR3 contains 17 residues. From germline, CDR1 is SGHNT and CDR2 YENEEA. V was pared by 0 bases and J by 1 base, with 15 bases between. DNA of the CDR3: TGTGCCAGCAGCTTAGAGAGACAGGGAGGCATCCAAGAGACCCAGTACTTC. The encoded protein is CASSLERQGGIQETQYF. Together with reference TRBV11-3 and TRBJ2-5, the CDR3 gives the full variable domain: EAGVVQSPRYKIIEKKQPVAFWCNPISGHNTLYWYLQNLGQGPELLIRYENEEAVDDSQLPKDRFSAERLKGVDSTLKIQPAELGDSAVYLCASSLERQGGIQETQYFGPGTRLLVL.

This clone has only a few counts. The chain combines TRBV5-1 with TRBJ1-2, with D perhaps TRBD1 (6 bases). The V end lost 7 bases, the J end lost 7 bases, and 17 bases lay between the germline ends. The length of the CDR3 is 13 residues. Germline V gene sequence: CDR1 SGHRS, CDR2 YFSETQ. The chain's CDR3 is CASGNRVGGGYTF. In DNA, the CDR3 is TGCGCCAGCGGTAACAGGGTTGGCGGTGGCTACACCTTC.

The chain combines TRBV5-1 with TRBJ2-2; D gene unclear. The CDR3 totals 17 residues. The V end was cut by 0 bases, the J end by 2 bases, with 14 bases between. In germline, CDR1 is SGHRS, CDR2 YFSETQ. CDR3 sequence reads: CASSLDNLEINTGELFF. The CDR3 DNA reads TGCGCCAGCAGCTTGGACAACCTAGAGATTAACACCGGGGAGCTGTTTTTT.

J is TRBJ2-3 and V is TRBV18; 8 bases align to TRBD1. V was clipped by 3 bases and J by 2 bases; unmatched bases: 4. Germline V gene sequence: CDR1 KGHSH, CDR2 LQKENI. The CDR3 has 15 amino acids. CDR3: CASSPGQGSTDTQYF. The CDR3 DNA sequence: TGTGCCAGCTCACCCGGACAGGGCTCCACAGATACGCAGTATTTT. Combining the CDR3 with reference TRBV18 and TRBJ2-3 gives the whole variable domain NAGVMQNPRHLVRRRGQEARLRCSPMKGHSHVYWYRQLPEEGLKFMVYLQKENIIDESGMPKERFSAEFPKEGPSILRIQQVVRGDSAAYFCASSPGQGSTDTQYFGPGTRLTVL.

The CDR3, as DNA: TGTGCCAGCAGCCCGACCCTCGGGGATCCCCAGTACTTC. Translation: CASSPTLGDPQYF. The V call is TRBV6-1, the J call TRBJ2-5, with a weak D call TRBD2 (5 bases). The ends were cut back, 6 bases at V and 9 bases at J, with 17 bases in the middle. The CDR3 totals 13 residues. Germline V gene sequence: CDR1 MNHNS, CDR2 SASEGT.

V usage is TRBV30 and J usage is TRBJ1-2, with no clear D. Trimming removed 2 bases at V and 2 bases at J, with 6 bases between. This CDR3 region has 12 residues. Germline V gene sequence: CDR1 GTSNPN, CDR2 SVGIG (reference sequence). This CDR3 reads CAWSTLNYGYTF. For the CDR3, the DNA is TGTGCCTGGAGTACATTAAACTATGGCTACACCTTC.

The gene calls are TRBV19 and TRBJ2-7; D unclear. Germline values: CDR1 LNHDA, CDR2 SQIVND (reference sequence). V lost 4 bases, J lost 5 bases, and 15 bases lay in between. The CDR3 spans 14 residues. CDR3 DNA sequence: TGTGCCAGTAGTAATTTACAGTCCCCTGACGAGCAGTACTTC. Protein product: CASSNLQSPDEQYF.

J is TRBJ2-5 and V is TRBV30; 8 bases map to TRBD1. The CDR3 runs 13 residues. J lost 4 bases, V lost 5 bases, and 6 bases had no gene match. CDR1 is GTSNPN and CDR2 is SVGIG in the germline V gene (reference sequence). The CDR3 loop is CAWGSGTGETQYF. CDR3 DNA: TGTGCCTGGGGATCCGGGACAGGAGAGACCCAGTACTTC.

This chain uses TRBV27 with TRBJ2-2; D gene ambiguous. Germline V CDR1 and CDR2: MNHEY, SMNVEV (reference sequence). Trimming removed 2 bases at V and 7 bases at J, with 8 bases between. There are 13 residues in the CDR3. CDR3 loop: CASSLPENGELFF. In DNA, the CDR3 is TGTGCCAGCAGTTTACCCGAGAACGGGGAGCTGTTTTTT.

The chain joins TRBV28 to TRBJ2-4; 7 nucleotides line up with TRBD2. The CDR3 consists of 15 residues. Germline V gene sequence: CDR1 MDHEN, CDR2 SYDVKM. The trim removed 3 bases at V and 3 bases at J, leaving 5 bases unmatched. DNA for the CDR3: TGTGCCAGCAGTTTTGACCCGGGGGGCAAAAACATTCAGTACTTC. It translates to CASSFDPGGKNIQYF. Filled out from reference TRBV28 and TRBJ2-4, the complete variable domain reads DVKVTQSSRYLVKRTGEKVFLECVQDMDHENMFWYRQDPGLGLRLIYFSYDVKMKEKGDIPEGYSVSREKKERFSLILESASTNQTSMYLCASSFDPGGKNIQYFGAGTRLSVL.

V gene TRBV4-2 combines with J gene TRBJ2-5, with 13 bases fitting TRBD2. This CDR3 is 17 amino acids long. Germline V gives CDR1 LGHNA, CDR2 YNFKEQ. V lost 4 bases and J lost 5; bases outside the gene matches: 10. CDR3 coding DNA: TGTGCCAGCAGCCTCGGGACTAGCGGGGTTTTGCGGGAGACCCAGTACTTC. This translates into CASSLGTSGVLRETQYF.

V and J are TRBV5-1 and TRBJ2-1; TRBD2 aligns across 8 bases. From germline, CDR1 is SGHRS and CDR2 YFSETQ. The length of the CDR3 is 15 residues. V dropped 1 base and J dropped 5; count of bases not matched to a gene: 5. CDR3 DNA sequence: TGCGCCAGCAGCTTGACTACTAGCGGAAACAATGAGCAGTTCTTC. Translation: CASSLTTSGNNEQFF.

Only a few counts were recorded for this clone. V is TRBV5-4 and J is TRBJ2-5, with TRBD2 matching over 11 bases. The CDR3 length is 16 residues. In germline, CDR1 is SGHNT, CDR2 YYREEE (reference sequence). J gave up 5 bases and V 3 bases, and 9 bases lay outside the gene matches. The CDR3 nucleotides are TGTGCCAGCAGCTCGTTAGCGGGAGGGCCGGGGGAGACCCAGTACTTC. Encoded protein: CASSSLAGGPGETQYF.

The chain has TRBV11-2 and TRBJ2-5; 7 nucleotides line up with TRBD1. The J call is uncertain, as TRBJ2-7 better fits the DNA end. Germline assignment: CDR1 SGHAT and CDR2 FQNNGV. CDR3 length: 15 residues. The CDR3 protein is CASSFGTESSYEQYF. DNA of the CDR3: TGTGCCAGCAGCTTCGGGACAGAGAGCTCCTACGAGCAGTACTTC.

DNA for the CDR3: TGTGCCAGCAGTGAGCAGGGGTCGAGCAATCAGCCCCAGCATTTT. It is translated as CASSEQGSSNQPQHF. V is TRBV2 and J is TRBJ1-5, with D perhaps TRBD1 (6 bases). Per the germline V gene, CDR1 is SNHLY and CDR2 is FYNNEI. The V gene lost 3 bases and the J gene lost 1 base, with 10 bases spanning the gap. This CDR3 has 15 amino acids.

The rearrangement uses TRBV4-3 and TRBJ2-1; D not certain. The germline V gene has CDR1 LGHNA and CDR2 YSLEER. The V end was cut by 0 bases, the J end by 7 bases, with 10 bases between. The length of the CDR3 is 14 residues. CDR3 sequence: CASSQEYYRNEQFF. The CDR3 DNA follows: TGCGCCAGCAGCCAAGAATACTATAGGAATGAGCAGTTCTTC.